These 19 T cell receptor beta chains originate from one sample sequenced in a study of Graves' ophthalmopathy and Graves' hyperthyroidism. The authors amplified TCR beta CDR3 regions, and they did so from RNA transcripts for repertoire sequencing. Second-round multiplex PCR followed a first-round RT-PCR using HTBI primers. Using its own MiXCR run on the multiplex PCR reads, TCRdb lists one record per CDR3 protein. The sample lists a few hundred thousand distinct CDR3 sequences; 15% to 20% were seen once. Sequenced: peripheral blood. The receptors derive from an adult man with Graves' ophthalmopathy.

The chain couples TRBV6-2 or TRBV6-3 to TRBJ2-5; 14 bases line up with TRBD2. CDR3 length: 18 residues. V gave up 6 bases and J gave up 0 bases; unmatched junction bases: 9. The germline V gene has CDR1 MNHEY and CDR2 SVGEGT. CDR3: CASRTQRLAGGYQETQYF. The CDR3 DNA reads TGTGCCAGCAGGACCCAGAGACTAGCGGGGGGGTACCAAGAGACCCAGTACTTC.

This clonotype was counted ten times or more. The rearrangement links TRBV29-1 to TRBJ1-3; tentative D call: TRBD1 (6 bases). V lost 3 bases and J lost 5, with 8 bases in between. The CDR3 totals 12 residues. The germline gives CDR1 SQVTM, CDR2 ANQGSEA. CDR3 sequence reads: CSVDWGRNTIYF. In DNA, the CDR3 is TGCAGCGTTGATTGGGGGCGAAACACCATATATTTT.

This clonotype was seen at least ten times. CDR3 sequence: CASSVQGPYGYTF. CDR3 nucleotide sequence: TGTGCCAGCAGTGTACAGGGCCCCTATGGCTACACCTTC. This chain links TRBV6-1 with TRBJ1-2; the D gene is possibly TRBD1 (6 bases). The CDR3 consists of 13 residues. Deletions cut 4 bases from V and 4 bases from J, with 10 bases between. From germline, CDR1 is MNHNS and CDR2 SASEGT.

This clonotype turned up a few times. The CDR3 reads CATSAEPVAGGPVGADTGELFF. CDR3 sequence (DNA): TGTGCCACCAGCGCGGAACCCGTAGCGGGAGGGCCGGTGGGAGCGGACACCGGGGAGCTGTTTTTT. The chain recombines TRBV24-1 with TRBJ2-2; 11 bases map to TRBD2. Germline V gene lookup returns CDR1 KGHDR and CDR2 SFDVKD. V dropped 7 bases and J dropped 3; count of bases not matched to a gene: 24. The CDR3 runs to 22 residues.

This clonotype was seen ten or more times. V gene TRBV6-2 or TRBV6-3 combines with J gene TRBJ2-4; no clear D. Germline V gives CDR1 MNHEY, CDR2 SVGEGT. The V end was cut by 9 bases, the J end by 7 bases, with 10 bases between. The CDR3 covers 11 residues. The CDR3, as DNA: TGTGCCAGTGCCAGGACGAACATTCAGTACTTC. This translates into CASARTNIQYF.

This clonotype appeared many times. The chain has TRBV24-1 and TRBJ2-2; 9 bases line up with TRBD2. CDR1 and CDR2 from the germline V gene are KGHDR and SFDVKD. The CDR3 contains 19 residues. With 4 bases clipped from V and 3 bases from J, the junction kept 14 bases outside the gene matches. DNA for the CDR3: TGTGCCACCAGTGAAGCTAGCGGGGCGGCCCGGGACGACACCGGGGAGCTGTTTTTT. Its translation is CATSEASGAARDDTGELFF.

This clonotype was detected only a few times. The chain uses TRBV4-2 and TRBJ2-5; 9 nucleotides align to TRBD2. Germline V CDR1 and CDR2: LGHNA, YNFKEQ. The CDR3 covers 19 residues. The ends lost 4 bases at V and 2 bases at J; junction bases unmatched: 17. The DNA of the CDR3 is TGTGCCAGCAGCCCCCTGGCGGGGGGGCAGAGGGAGGGACAAGAGACCCAGTACTTC. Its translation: CASSPLAGGQREGQETQYF.

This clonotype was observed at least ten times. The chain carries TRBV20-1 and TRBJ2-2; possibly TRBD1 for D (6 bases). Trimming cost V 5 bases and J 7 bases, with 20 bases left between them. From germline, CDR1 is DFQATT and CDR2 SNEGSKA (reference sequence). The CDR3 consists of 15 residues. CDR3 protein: CSAWEQGFIGGELFF. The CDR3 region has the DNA TGCAGTGCTTGGGAACAGGGTTTTATAGGCGGGGAGCTGTTTTTT.

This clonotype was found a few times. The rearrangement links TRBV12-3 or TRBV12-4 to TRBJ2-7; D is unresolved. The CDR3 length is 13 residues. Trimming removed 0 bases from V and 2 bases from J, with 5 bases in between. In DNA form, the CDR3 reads TGTGCCAGCAGTTTAGCAAGTACCTACGAGCAGTACTTC. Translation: CASSLASTYEQYF.

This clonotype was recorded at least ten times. The CDR3 nucleotides read TGTGCCAGCAGTGTGTTTCGGGATGCAGCTTTCTTT. Translated: CASSVFRDAAFF. V is TRBV2 and J is TRBJ1-1; D gene uncertain. V gave up 4 bases and J gave up 10 bases, with 13 bases separating them. The CDR3 totals 12 residues. CDR1 is SNHLY and CDR2 is FYNNEI in the germline V gene.

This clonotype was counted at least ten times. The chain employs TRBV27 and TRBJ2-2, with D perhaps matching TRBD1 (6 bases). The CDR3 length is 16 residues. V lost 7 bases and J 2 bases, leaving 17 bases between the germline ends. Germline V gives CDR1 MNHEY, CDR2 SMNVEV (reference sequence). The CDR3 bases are TGTGCCAGCACAAATTGGGGGCCCTCCAACACCGGGGAGCTGTTTTTT. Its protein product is CASTNWGPSNTGELFF.

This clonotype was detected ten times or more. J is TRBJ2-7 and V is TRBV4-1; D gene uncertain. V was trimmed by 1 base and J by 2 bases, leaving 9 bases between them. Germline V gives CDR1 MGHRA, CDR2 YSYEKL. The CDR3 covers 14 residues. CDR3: CASSQAPTAYEQYF. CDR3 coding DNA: TGCGCCAGCAGCCAAGCTCCAACCGCCTACGAGCAGTACTTC.

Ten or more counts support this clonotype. Here the CDR3 reads CASSLVGQAQETQYF. CDR3 DNA sequence: TGCGCCAGCAGCTTGGTGGGACAGGCACAAGAGACCCAGTACTTC. This chain uses TRBV5-1 with TRBJ2-5; 8 nucleotides line up with TRBD1. CDR3 size: 15 residues. Germline values: CDR1 SGHRS, CDR2 YFSETQ. V was pared by 0 bases and J by 2 bases, with 3 bases of the junction left unmatched.

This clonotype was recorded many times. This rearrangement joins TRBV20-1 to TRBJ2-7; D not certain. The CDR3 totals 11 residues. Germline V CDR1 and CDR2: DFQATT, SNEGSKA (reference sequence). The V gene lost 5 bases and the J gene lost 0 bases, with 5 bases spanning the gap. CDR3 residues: CSALDSYEQYF. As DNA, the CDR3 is TGCAGTGCTCTGGACTCCTACGAGCAGTACTTC.

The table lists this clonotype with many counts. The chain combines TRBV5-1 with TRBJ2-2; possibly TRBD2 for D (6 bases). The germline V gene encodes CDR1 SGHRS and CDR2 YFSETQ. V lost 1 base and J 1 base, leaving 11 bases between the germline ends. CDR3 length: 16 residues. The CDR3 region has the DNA TGCGCCAGCAGCTTGCGGGGAGGTGTGAACACCGGGGAGCTGTTTTTT. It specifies CASSLRGGVNTGELFF.

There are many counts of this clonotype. This CDR3 is CASSYSRGRDGGYTF. In DNA, the CDR3 is TGTGCCAGCAGTTACTCACGAGGAAGGGACGGTGGCTACACCTTC. The chain couples TRBV6-5 to TRBJ1-2, with D possibly being TRBD1 (5 bases). The germline V gene encodes CDR1 MNHEY and CDR2 SVGAGI. V was pared by 0 bases and J by 7 bases, with 15 bases between. The length of the CDR3 is 15 residues.

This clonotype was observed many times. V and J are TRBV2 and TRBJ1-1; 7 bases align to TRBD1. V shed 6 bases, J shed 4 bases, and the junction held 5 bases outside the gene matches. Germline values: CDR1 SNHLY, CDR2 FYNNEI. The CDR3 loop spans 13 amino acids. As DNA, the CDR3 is TGTGCCAGCAGGACAGGGTGGAGCACTGAAGCTTTCTTT. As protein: CASRTGWSTEAFF.

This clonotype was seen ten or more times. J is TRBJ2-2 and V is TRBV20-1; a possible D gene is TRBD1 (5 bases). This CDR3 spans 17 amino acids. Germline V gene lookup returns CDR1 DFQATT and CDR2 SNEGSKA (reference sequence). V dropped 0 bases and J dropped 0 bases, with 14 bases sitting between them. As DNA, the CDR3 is TGCAGTGCTAGAGACCCCTGGGGCCGGGCGAACACCGGGGAGCTGTTTTTT. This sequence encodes CSARDPWGRANTGELFF.

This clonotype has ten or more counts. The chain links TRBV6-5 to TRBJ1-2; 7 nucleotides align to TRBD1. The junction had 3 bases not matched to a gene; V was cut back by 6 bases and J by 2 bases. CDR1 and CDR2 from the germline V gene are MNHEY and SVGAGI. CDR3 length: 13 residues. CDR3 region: CASRTGQNYGYTF. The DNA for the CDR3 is TGTGCCAGCAGGACGGGACAGAACTATGGCTACACCTTC.